The T cell receptor (beta chain) under discussion was sequenced for a study of CD8+ T cells in alopecia areata. Treatment described: oral pan-JAK inhibitor, 5-10 mg twice daily. Cell sorting was applied to PBMCs, and CD4+ and CD8+ T cells were collected. cDNA reverse transcribed from extracted RNA served as the sequencing template. This table comes from immunoSEQ multiplex PCR, and its TCRdb copy is limited to in-frame clones, with some not included. Altogether tens of thousands of clones are present, roughly 46% being singletons, with the ten largest covering roughly 21%. As to this clone: Its target is unknown.

With 4 bases removed from V and 2 bases from J, the gap between germline ends came to 15 bases. The CDR3 is 15 amino acids. CDR1 is MGHRA, CDR2 YSYEKL, per germline. Study-level results: Clonality exceeded that of normal scalp in lesional scalp, most notably in alopecia totalis/universalis. Possibly because of HLA-related factors, TCR sharing was less clear across patients than in mice.

Sequences were derived from CD8+ T cells sorted from blood, sampled at roughly week 38, from a patient treated with tofacitinib. The clonotype was recovered from a human donor with alopecia areata. This chain connects TRBV4-1 to TRBJ2-7; the D is unclear. Written as DNA, the CDR3 is TGCGCCAGCAGCCCGGACCCCGAGATCACCTACGAGCAGTACTTC. It codes for CASSPDPEITYEQYF.